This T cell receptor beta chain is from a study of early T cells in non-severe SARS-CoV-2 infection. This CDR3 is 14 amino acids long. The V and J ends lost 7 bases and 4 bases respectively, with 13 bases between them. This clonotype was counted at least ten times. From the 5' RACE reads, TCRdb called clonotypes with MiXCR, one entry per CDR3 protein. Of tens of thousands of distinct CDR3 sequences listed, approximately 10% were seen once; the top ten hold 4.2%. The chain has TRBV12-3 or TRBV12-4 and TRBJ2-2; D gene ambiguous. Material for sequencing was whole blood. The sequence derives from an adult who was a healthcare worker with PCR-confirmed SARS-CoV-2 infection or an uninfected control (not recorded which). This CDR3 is CASNRSPVTGELFF. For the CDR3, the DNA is TGTGCCAGCAATCGAAGTCCCGTCACCGGGGAGCTGTTTTTT.